This T cell receptor (beta chain) was recovered during a study of cytomegalovirus exposure and HLA in healthy donors. On this clone: What it recognizes is unknown.

Study results and limitations: In vitro checks showed that a few CMV-associated chains really do target CMV antigens. Reports state that TCR beta sequences accurately predicted most subjects' HLA-A and HLA-B alleles. Earlier analysis yielded a pattern in which most TCR beta V segments were productive about 87% or about 30% of the time.

Germline V gene lookup returns CDR1 SGHNT and CDR2 YYREEE (reference sequence). CDR3 size: 14 residues. V lost 5 bases, J lost 8 bases, and 10 bases stayed unmatched. The PCR was carried out with 60 Vbeta primers and 13 Jbeta primers. The repertoire was sequenced with immunoSEQ multiplex PCR; TCRdb's copy has only in-frame clones and lacks some. The sample includes approximately 100,000 clones, approximately 66% of them seen just once. The rearrangement links TRBV5-4 to TRBJ2-1, with 7 bases that match TRBD2. This TCR was sampled from a man aged 35-49 years in good health and CMV-seropositive. Sample: PBMCs. The CDR3 is CASSLSGMEHEQFF. CDR3 nucleotides: TGTGCCAGCAGTCTGAGCGGGATGGAGCATGAGCAGTTCTTC.